Sequencing of this TCR beta chain was carried out in a study of blood T cell repertoires in COVID-19. TCRdb keeps only in-frame clones here, not all; method: immunoSEQ multiplex PCR. Of 300,000 or so clones listed, roughly 86% were seen once; the top ten hold 1% to 1.5%. The CDR3 has 15 residues. Germline assignment: CDR1 MNHNY and CDR2 SVGAGI (reference sequence). Trimming cost V 5 bases and J 0 bases; bases outside gene matches: 6. The gene calls are TRBV6-6 and TRBJ2-7; 8 bases are a match to TRBD2. This TCR came from a man aged 65 to 85 with acute or convalescent COVID-19. The sequenced sample consisted of peripheral blood. The CDR3 sequence is CASSARREASYEQYF. In DNA form, the CDR3 reads TGTGCCAGCAGTGCCCGGCGGGAGGCCTCCTACGAGCAGTACTTC.